What follows are 17 T cell receptor beta chains derived from one specimen sequenced in a study of CD8 T cells in ankylosing spondylitis. Via MiXCR, TCRdb re-called the 5' RACE reads, giving one row per CDR3 protein. The table has 150,000 or so distinct CDR3 sequences, approximately 9% seen once. Sequences were obtained from blood, either unsorted or a sorted T cell fraction (not recorded which). Receptors originate from a female donor with ankylosing spondylitis or in good health (not recorded which).

This clonotype was detected ten times or more. V is TRBV29-1 and J is TRBJ2-1; 7 bases map to TRBD2. The CDR3 consists of 11 residues. CDR1 is SQVTM, CDR2 ANQGSEA, per germline. V gave up 7 bases and J gave up 6 bases; unmatched junction bases: 3. CDR3 region: CSGGEGNEQFF. DNA of the CDR3: TGCAGCGGGGGGGAGGGCAATGAGCAGTTCTTC.

The chain carries TRBV27 and TRBJ2-1; D is undetermined. CDR1 is MNHEY, CDR2 SMNVEV, per germline (reference sequence). CDR3 length: 15 residues. Deletions cut 0 bases from V and 4 bases from J, with 10 bases between. The CDR3 loop is CASSLSPSGYNEQFF. The CDR3 DNA reads TGTGCCAGCAGTTTATCGCCTAGTGGATACAATGAGCAGTTCTTC.

This clonotype came up a few times. The chain recombines TRBV12-3 or TRBV12-4 with TRBJ2-6; D possibly uses TRBD1 or TRBD2 (5 bases each). The CDR3 has 17 amino acids. V gave up 5 bases and J gave up 0 bases, with 14 bases separating them. CDR3 in amino acids: CASSLSGRASGANVLTF. In DNA form, the CDR3 reads TGTGCCAGCAGTCTATCGGGACGAGCCTCTGGGGCCAACGTCCTGACTTTC.

This clonotype was seen at least ten times. The chain links TRBV6-5 to TRBJ1-4, with TRBD1 identical over 10 bases. V lost 7 bases and J lost 8; bases outside the gene matches: 7. From germline, CDR1 is MNHEY and CDR2 SVGAGI. The CDR3 totals 14 residues. The CDR3, as DNA: TGTGCCAGCACTTCCGGGACAGGGGACGAAAAACTGTTTTTT. Protein sequence: CASTSGTGDEKLFF.

This chain links TRBV4-3 with TRBJ2-4; D unclear. V lost 0 bases and J 0 bases, leaving 9 bases between the germline ends. The CDR3 length is 16 residues. Germline values: CDR1 LGHNA, CDR2 YSLEER. DNA of the CDR3: TGCGCCAGCAGCCAAGATACAAGACTAGCCAAAAACATTCAGTACTTC. Its protein is CASSQDTRLAKNIQYF.

The CDR3 nucleotides read TGTGCCAGCAGACCCGGGACTAGTCCCCAAGAGACCCAGTACTTC. It translates to CASRPGTSPQETQYF. The rearrangement links TRBV7-9 to TRBJ2-5; 8 nucleotides match TRBD2. Germline loops: CDR1 SEHNR, CDR2 FQNEAQ (reference sequence). Losses at the gene ends were 6 bases for V and 1 base for J; bases not matched to a gene: 7. This CDR3 spans 15 amino acids.

V gene TRBV20-1 combines with J gene TRBJ2-7; a weak D match, TRBD1 (6 bases). The CDR3 loop spans 12 amino acids. V lost 6 bases and J lost 11, with 20 bases in between. The germline CDR1 and CDR2 sequences are DFQATT and SNEGSKA (reference sequence). The CDR3 loop is CSAPVGGSGEYF. As DNA, the CDR3 is TGCAGTGCCCCAGTTGGGGGCTCCGGAGAGTACTTC.

This clonotype was found a few times. V is TRBV4-3 and J is TRBJ2-3; TRBD2 matches at 8 bases. CDR3 length equals 16 residues. CDR1 and CDR2 from the germline V gene are LGHNA and YSLEER. The ends lost 0 bases at V and 6 bases at J; junction bases unmatched: 8. DNA of the CDR3: TGCGCCAGCAGCCAAGAGCCAGCGGGAGTGAAGGATACGCAGTATTTT. This encodes CASSQEPAGVKDTQYF.

There are a few counts of this clonotype. The chain is built from TRBV11-3 and TRBJ2-1; D might be TRBD2 (6 bases). This CDR3 has 15 residues. V dropped 5 bases and J dropped 5 bases, with 16 bases sitting between them. The germline gives CDR1 SGHNT, CDR2 YENEEA. The CDR3 region is CASSHLPGEHNEQFF. CDR3 bases: TGTGCCAGCAGCCACCTTCCGGGAGAGCACAATGAGCAGTTCTTC.

The sample holds a few counts of this clonotype. The V gene is TRBV19, the J gene TRBJ2-1; TRBD1 is a possible D gene (6 bases). Looked up from germline, CDR1 is LNHDA and CDR2 is SQIVND (reference sequence). The CDR3 consists of 11 residues. Trimming took 10 bases from V and 9 from J, leaving 13 bases between them. DNA of the CDR3: TGTGCCACCCGGACAGCTGGTGAGCAGTTCTTC. Translating it yields CATRTAGEQFF.

In this sample, this clonotype turned up many times. The chain carries TRBV29-1 and TRBJ2-5; TRBD2 agrees at 7 bases. The CDR3 runs 13 residues. With 1 base clipped from V and 6 bases from J, the junction kept 5 bases outside the gene matches. Germline CDR1 reads SQVTM; CDR2 reads ANQGSEA. For the CDR3, the DNA is TGCAGCGTTGAAGCAGGGCGGGGGAAGACCCAGTACTTC. This gives the protein CSVEAGRGKTQYF. Looking up the rest from reference TRBV29-1 and TRBJ2-5 gives the full variable domain: SAVISQKPSRDICQRGTSLTIQCQVDSQVTMMFWYRQQPGQSLTLIATANQGSEATYESGFVIDKFPISRPNLTFSTLTVSNMSPEDSSIYLCSVEAGRGKTQYFGPGTRLLVL.

In its sample, this clonotype was seen many times. The V gene is TRBV4-2, the J gene TRBJ2-5; no clear D. Per germline, CDR1 LGHNA and CDR2 YNFKEQ. V was pared by 5 bases and J by 5 bases, with 12 bases between. The CDR3 loop spans 13 amino acids. The CDR3 here is CASSETTTETQYF. CDR3 nucleotide sequence: TGTGCCAGCAGCGAGACAACAACGGAGACCCAGTACTTC.

This clonotype was seen a few times. The chain joins TRBV30 to TRBJ1-2; unclear D gene. V shed 0 bases and J shed 4 bases, with 15 bases lying between them. Germline assignment: CDR1 GTSNPN and CDR2 SVGIG (reference sequence). This CDR3 has 15 residues. Here the CDR3 reads CAWSVGPSRGYGYTF. The CDR3 coding sequence is TGTGCCTGGAGTGTCGGACCTTCCCGGGGCTATGGCTACACCTTC.

This clonotype was counted a few times. The rearrangement uses TRBV6-1 and TRBJ2-1; maybe TRBD2 (5 bases). The CDR3 totals 14 residues. CDR1 and CDR2 from the germline V gene are MNHNS and SASEGT. The germline V and J ends were trimmed by 5 bases and 6 bases, with 14 bases remaining between them. CDR3 in amino acids: CASSPMTTLNEQFF. The DNA of the CDR3 is TGTGCCAGCAGTCCTATGACTACCCTCAATGAGCAGTTCTTC.

This clonotype came up many times. This chain uses TRBV20-1 with TRBJ2-5; D gene ambiguous. The CDR3 spans 13 residues. CDR1 and CDR2 (germline): DFQATT, SNEGSKA (reference sequence). V was cut by 3 bases and J by 1 base, with 9 bases left in between. CDR3 nucleotides: TGCAGTGCTAGGGTCTCAACCCAAGAGACCCAGTACTTC. Protein: CSARVSTQETQYF.

The rearrangement uses TRBV11-2 and TRBJ2-7; D call uncertain. CDR1 SGHAT and CDR2 FQNNGV come from the germline V gene. V was cut by 5 bases and J by 5 bases, with 10 bases left in between. The CDR3 has 12 residues. Written as DNA, the CDR3 is TGTGCCAGCAGCCGGTATGGGGACGAGCAGTACTTC. It translates to CASSRYGDEQYF.

The V call is TRBV9, the J call TRBJ2-1; 7 positions match TRBD1. This CDR3 is built from 13 residues. Trimming at V came to 4 bases and at J to 8 bases, leaving 6 bases not matched to a gene. Germline values: CDR1 SGDLS, CDR2 YYNGEE. The CDR3: CASSRQGFDEQFF. The CDR3 bases are TGTGCCAGCAGCAGACAGGGTTTTGATGAGCAGTTCTTC. Variable domain in full (rest from reference TRBV9 and TRBJ2-1): DSGVTQTPKHLITATGQRVTLRCSPRSGDLSVYWYQQSLDQGLQFLIQYYNGEERAKGNILERFSAQQFPDLHSELNLSSLELGDSALYFCASSRQGFDEQFFGPGTRLTVL.